These 17 T cell receptor beta chains came from one sample sequenced in a study of blood T cell repertoires in COVID-19. Clones were read by immunoSEQ multiplex PCR, and TCRdb kept only the in-frame ones, dropping some. The table lists some 200,000 clones, 84% of them singletons. The specimen was peripheral blood. The origin of the receptors is a man aged 50 or older with active or convalescent COVID-19.

The rearrangement uses TRBV3-1 (or the pseudogene TRBV3-2) and TRBJ1-4, with D hard to call. This CDR3 contains 14 residues. Germline values: CDR1 LGHDT, CDR2 YNNKEL (reference sequence). V lost 2 bases to trimming and J lost 8 bases, with 12 bases between them. The CDR3 nucleotides read TGTGCCAGCAGCCAATATGGCCGCGGAGAAAAACTGTTTTTT. Protein product: CASSQYGRGEKLFF.

V is TRBV5-5 and J is TRBJ1-1; D is ambiguous. The V gene's germline CDR1 is SGHKS and CDR2 YYEKEE (reference sequence). This CDR3 has 14 residues. The V gene lost 0 bases and the J gene lost 10 bases, with 16 bases spanning the gap. The CDR3 nucleotides are TGTGCCAGCAGCTTGGGGGCGGGCGACCGGTTAGCTTTCTTT. It translates to CASSLGAGDRLAFF.

This rearrangement joins TRBV13 to TRBJ2-7; 7 positions agree with TRBD1. V lost 5 bases and J lost 2; bases outside the gene matches: 15. The CDR3 extends over 17 amino acids. Germline V gene sequence: CDR1 PRHDT, CDR2 FYEKMQ (reference sequence). In DNA form, the CDR3 reads TGTGCCAGCAGCCTCGTCGGTTCGAGGGGGCGGACCTACGAGCAGTACTTC. Protein product: CASSLVGSRGRTYEQYF.

The V call is TRBV27, the J call TRBJ1-1; 7 positions match TRBD1. The length of the CDR3 is 14 residues. Unmatched junction bases numbered 7, after V lost 4 bases and J lost 5 bases. Germline loops: CDR1 MNHEY, CDR2 SMNVEV (reference sequence). Written as DNA, the CDR3 is TGTGCCAGCAGTTCTCCTGGGGACAGAACTGAAGCTTTCTTT. Translating gives CASSSPGDRTEAFF.

The genes are TRBV4-1 and TRBJ2-1; D perhaps matches TRBD1 (6 bases). CDR3 length equals 15 residues. Trimming pared 1 base from V and 3 bases from J, leaving 10 bases between. CDR1 is MGHRA and CDR2 is YSYEKL in the germline V gene. CDR3 region: CASSQGQGYYNEQFF. The DNA for the CDR3 is TGCGCCAGCAGCCAAGGTCAGGGGTACTACAATGAGCAGTTCTTC.

The CDR3 loop reads CASSLRSSSEKLFF. The CDR3 DNA sequence: TGTGCCAGCAGCTTACGCTCATCTAGCGAAAAACTGTTTTTT. This chain connects TRBV5-4 to TRBJ1-4; the D is unclear. Germline loops: CDR1 SGHNT, CDR2 YYREEE (reference sequence). Trimming cost V 2 bases and J 8 bases, with 13 bases left between them. The CDR3 has 14 residues.

This clone was counted between two and nine times. The rearrangement uses TRBV14 and TRBJ2-2; TRBD1 matches 8 bases. The CDR3 runs 17 residues. Germline loops: CDR1 SGHDN, CDR2 FVKESK. The J segment lost 0 bases and the V segment lost 2 bases, leaving 5 bases of the junction unmatched. The CDR3 DNA is TGTGCCAGCAGCCAATTTAGGACAGGGACGAACACCGGGGAGCTGTTTTTT. This translates into CASSQFRTGTNTGELFF.

The chain links TRBV10-3 to TRBJ1-1; 7 bases are shared with TRBD1. V shed 2 bases, J shed 4 bases, and the junction held 10 bases outside the gene matches. Germline CDR1 and CDR2: ENHRY and SYGVKD. The length of the CDR3 is 16 residues. CDR3 sequence: CAISEDPDRAGTEAFF. Here the CDR3 DNA reads TGTGCCATCAGTGAGGACCCCGACAGGGCCGGCACTGAAGCTTTCTTT.

This chain uses TRBV11-1 with TRBJ2-1; D may be TRBD1 (6 bases). The germline V gene has CDR1 SGHAT and CDR2 FQDESV (reference sequence). CDR3 length: 16 amino acids. Trimming took off 5 bases at V and 0 bases at J, with 14 bases between the two ends. The CDR3 bases are TGTGCCAGCAGCCCCCAGGGGTGGAGCTCCTACAATGAGCAGTTCTTC. Residues: CASSPQGWSSYNEQFF. The full variable domain, its missing parts supplied by reference TRBV11-1 and TRBJ2-1, is EAEVAQSPRYKITEKSQAVAFWCDPISGHATLYWYRQILGQGPELLVQFQDESVVDDSQLPKDRFSAERLKGVDSTLKIQPAELGDSAMYLCASSPQGWSSYNEQFFGPGTRLTVL.

This clone was seen once. The rearrangement links TRBV25-1 to TRBJ2-1, with 11 bases that match TRBD2. Germline V CDR1 and CDR2: MGHDK, SYGVNS. The ends lost 2 bases at V and 8 bases at J; junction bases unmatched: 8. The CDR3 has 16 residues. The chain's CDR3 is CASSEAKLAGDDEQFF. The CDR3 DNA reads TGTGCCAGCAGTGAAGCTAAACTAGCGGGAGACGATGAGCAGTTCTTC.

The V and J genes are TRBV28 and TRBJ1-5; D may be TRBD1 (5 bases). Trimming cost V 3 bases and J 4 bases, with 13 bases left between them. The V gene's germline CDR1 is MDHEN and CDR2 SYDVKM. This CDR3 has 15 amino acids. DNA for the CDR3: TGTGCCAGCAGTTTCAGGATGGGGGGGAATCAGCCCCAGCATTTT. Translating gives CASSFRMGGNQPQHF.

The chain combines TRBV5-5 with TRBJ2-5; 10 bases map to TRBD1. Germline-derived CDR1 and CDR2 are SGHKS and YYEKEE (reference sequence). This CDR3 comprises 14 residues. The junction had 4 bases not matched to a gene; V was cut back by 4 bases and J by 4 bases. In DNA form, the CDR3 reads TGTGCCAGCAGCACGACAGGGGGCCCAGAGACCCAGTACTTC. This gives the protein CASSTTGGPETQYF.

V usage is TRBV2 and J usage is TRBJ2-5; D not certain. This CDR3 has 14 amino acids. V was trimmed by 2 bases and J by 0 bases, leaving 7 bases between them. The germline CDR1 and CDR2 sequences are SNHLY and FYNNEI. The CDR3 bases are TGTGCCAGCAGTGAATACAGATACCAAGAGACCCAGTACTTC. Translation: CASSEYRYQETQYF.

This chain uses TRBV6-1 with TRBJ1-5; unclear D gene. The CDR3 extends over 18 amino acids. The germline gives CDR1 MNHNS, CDR2 SASEGT. V was pared by 4 bases and J by 1 base, with 20 bases between. The CDR3, as DNA: TGTGCCAGCAGTGGCAGAGCTACTTTGGGCAGGAGCAATCAGCCCCAGCATTTT. Amino acid sequence: CASSGRATLGRSNQPQHF.

This clone turned up a few times. The chain recombines TRBV6-5 with TRBJ1-5; TRBD1 matches at 8 bases. CDR1 and CDR2 from the germline V gene are MNHEY and SVGAGI. J gave up 4 bases and V 6 bases, and 8 bases lay outside the gene matches. This CDR3 is built from 15 residues. The chain's CDR3 is CASRPLDRGNQPQHF. As DNA, the CDR3 is TGTGCCAGCAGACCCCTCGACAGGGGAAATCAGCCCCAGCATTTT.

A word on this clone: Other DNA variants within this sample encode the same CDR3. V gene TRBV18 combines with J gene TRBJ1-3; 9 nucleotides match TRBD1. With V trimmed by 3 bases and J by 7 bases, 1 base remained unmatched. CDR3 length: 13 residues. The germline V gene has CDR1 KGHSH and CDR2 LQKENI. The chain's CDR3 is CASSPDRGNTIYF. The CDR3 nucleotides read TGTGCCAGCTCACCCGACAGGGGGAACACCATATATTTT. The variable domain in full, completed from reference TRBV18 and TRBJ1-3, reads NAGVMQNPRHLVRRRGQEARLRCSPMKGHSHVYWYRQLPEEGLKFMVYLQKENIIDESGMPKERFSAEFPKEGPSILRIQQVVRGDSAAYFCASSPDRGNTIYFGEGSWLTVV.

This chain links TRBV30 with TRBJ2-7; 14 bases agree with TRBD2. CDR1 and CDR2 from the germline V gene are GTSNPN and SVGIG (reference sequence). V lost 5 bases, J lost 7 bases, and 7 bases stayed unmatched. The length of the CDR3 is 14 residues. The CDR3, as DNA: TGTGCCTGGGGGACTAGCGGGAGATCTAGGGAGCAGTACTTC. Translating gives CAWGTSGRSREQYF.